This T cell receptor (beta chain) was identified in a study of T cells expressing NK-cell markers. At the level of the study: Sorted CD3+CD56-NKG2C+, CD3+CD56+NKG2C+ and CD3+CD56+NKG2C- T cells supplied the TCR beta repertoires. Study-wide results and caveats: Several donors' CD3+CD56-NKG2C+ cells were dominated by the same clonotypes. Whether expanded NKG2C-expressing T cell clones recognize HCMV is unknown.

As for this clonotype: No antigen is known for it.

Germline V gives CDR1 DFQATT, CDR2 SNEGSKA (reference sequence). This CDR3 is 16 amino acids long. TCRdb reanalyzed the 5' RACE reads, giving one entry per CDR3 protein sequence and no DNA. This sample contains about 550,000 distinct CDR3 sequences. The chain employs TRBV20-1 and TRBJ1-3; the TCRdb call, TRBD1, lacks DNA for checking. Sequencing was performed on blood T cells: a sorted CD56 or NKG2C T cell subset, CD4+ or CD8+ T cells, or bulk PBMC T cells (not recorded which). The clonotype was recovered from a young man in good health. CDR3 loop: CSARVGPGRSGNTIYF.